Below are 6 T cell receptor beta chains sequenced from a single sample in a study of blood T cell repertoires in COVID-19. Assay: immunoSEQ multiplex PCR; the TCRdb copy retains only in-frame clones and omits some. Among some 60,000 clones, more than 60% were seen once, and the ten largest hold roughly 18%. The sequenced sample was peripheral blood. Source of these receptors: a woman aged 45-60 years with active or convalescent COVID-19.

The sample holds a few counts of this clone. The V gene is TRBV28, the J gene TRBJ1-1; 11 bases are a match to TRBD1. The V gene's germline CDR1 is MDHEN and CDR2 SYDVKM. The CDR3 spans 17 residues. V lost 5 bases to trimming and J lost 3 bases; unmatched junction nucleotides: 11. CDR3 amino acids: CASSARTGQGADTEAFF. The CDR3 DNA follows: TGTGCCAGCAGTGCCAGAACTGGACAGGGGGCGGACACTGAAGCTTTCTTT.

The genes are TRBV6-1 and TRBJ2-7; D perhaps matches TRBD2 (6 bases). The CDR3 is made up of 15 amino acids. In germline, CDR1 is MNHNS, CDR2 SASEGT. Trimming pared 1 base from V and 0 bases from J, leaving 10 bases between. The CDR3 is CASSEVAGSSYEQYF. In DNA, the CDR3 is TGTGCCAGCAGTGAAGTTGCGGGAAGCTCCTACGAGCAGTACTTC.

J is TRBJ2-5 and V is TRBV27, with D perhaps matching TRBD2 (6 bases). Trimming removed 1 base at V and 0 bases at J, with 6 bases between. Germline V lookup: CDR1 MNHEY, CDR2 SMNVEV (reference sequence). There are 14 residues in the CDR3. The CDR3 sequence: CASSLWTNQETQYF. The DNA of the CDR3 is TGTGCCAGCAGTTTATGGACTAACCAAGAGACCCAGTACTTC.

The genes are TRBV19 and TRBJ2-7; D is possibly TRBD2 (6 bases). Germline values: CDR1 LNHDA, CDR2 SQIVND (reference sequence). This CDR3 is 17 amino acids long. Trimming shortened V by 0 bases and J by 3 bases, and 18 bases separated the two germline ends. The CDR3 nucleotides read TGTGCCAGTAGTATAGAAGGGGACCAGGGACTGGACTACGAGCAGTACTTC. Amino acids: CASSIEGDQGLDYEQYF.

The gene calls are TRBV2 and TRBJ2-7, with TRBD2 identical over 7 bases. Germline V gene data show CDR1 as SNHLY and CDR2 as FYNNEI. The CDR3 is made up of 14 amino acids. V trimming: 6 bases; J trimming: 0 bases; junction bases outside the gene matches: 5. The CDR3 DNA is TGTGCCAGCAGAGAGCAGCGGGACTCCTACGAGCAGTACTTC. Translated: CASREQRDSYEQYF.

The V and J genes are TRBV11-2 and TRBJ2-7; D may be TRBD2 (6 bases). From germline, CDR1 is SGHAT and CDR2 FQNNGV. CDR3 length equals 14 residues. The V gene lost 6 bases and the J gene lost 2 bases, with 14 bases spanning the gap. CDR3 protein: CASSPTTSAYEQYF. CDR3 DNA sequence: TGTGCCAGCAGTCCTACGACTAGTGCCTACGAGCAGTACTTC.